Each of the 22 T cell receptor beta chains below was sequenced from the same sample in a study of beta chain features in type 1 diabetes. Expressed TCRB transcripts were sequenced because the entire RNA isolate underwent reverse transcription. Generated by immunoSEQ multiplex PCR, the TCRdb table keeps only in-frame clones and is missing some. The table records 850,000 to 900,000 clones, 17% of them present only once. The specimen sequenced was naive CD4+ T cells from blood. These receptors were obtained from a woman in her late teens or twenties in good health.

The chain joins TRBV18 to TRBJ2-5, with D possibly being TRBD1 or TRBD2 (5 bases each). The V end was cut by 2 bases, the J end by 5 bases, with 12 bases between. Germline V gives CDR1 KGHSH, CDR2 LQKENI. CDR3 length: 14 amino acids. CDR3 region: CASSPGGFVETQYF. CDR3 nucleotides: TGTGCCAGCTCACCAGGGGGTTTTGTTGAGACCCAGTACTTC.

The rearrangement links TRBV6-5 to TRBJ1-2, with 11 bases lining up with TRBD1. The CDR3 is made up of 14 amino acids. After removal of 4 bases from V and 4 bases from J, the junction contained 2 bases not matched to a gene. Germline V gives CDR1 MNHEY, CDR2 SVGAGI. The CDR3 protein is CASSSGTGGYGYTF. In nucleotides, the CDR3 is TGTGCCAGCAGTTCCGGGACAGGGGGCTATGGCTACACCTTC.

The V and J genes are TRBV7-2 and TRBJ1-5, with a weak D call TRBD1 (5 bases). The V and J ends lost 5 bases and 6 bases respectively, with 17 bases between them. The CDR3 runs 15 residues. Germline CDR1 is SGHTA and CDR2 is FQGNSA. CDR3 protein: CASSGPGLEGQPQHF. CDR3 in DNA: TGTGCCAGCAGCGGTCCGGGACTAGAGGGTCAGCCCCAGCATTTT.

A word on this clone: Other nucleotide sequences from this sample produce the same CDR3. The chain links TRBV7-3 to TRBJ2-3, with TRBD2 as a possible D gene (7 bases). Trimming left V 4 bases short and J 0 bases short, with 8 bases between. Germline V lookup: CDR1 SGHTA, CDR2 FQGTGA. The length of the CDR3 is 14 residues. The CDR3 loop is CASSSGGSTDTQYF. The CDR3 DNA sequence: TGTGCCAGCAGCTCGGGGGGCAGCACAGATACGCAGTATTTT.

The J gene is TRBJ2-1, the V gene TRBV6-1; D is unresolved. V was shortened by 8 bases and J by 0 bases, with 23 bases between the two germline ends. CDR3 length equals 18 residues. Germline loops: CDR1 MNHNS, CDR2 SASEGT. Here the CDR3 reads CASLEVAANPFSYNEQFF. The DNA of the CDR3 is TGTGCCAGCCTTGAAGTCGCAGCTAATCCCTTCTCCTACAATGAGCAGTTCTTC.

This clone has a handful of counts. Other DNA sequences from this sample encode an identical CDR3 as well. The V and J genes are TRBV5-1 and TRBJ2-3; D unresolved. CDR1 and CDR2 from the germline V gene are SGHRS and YFSETQ. The CDR3 sequence is 12 residues long. V was trimmed by 0 bases and J by 4 bases, leaving 3 bases between them. The CDR3, as DNA: TGCGCCAGCAGCTTGGTGGCAGATACGCAGTATTTT. It encodes CASSLVADTQYF.

The CDR3, as DNA: TGCGCCAGCAGCCCGAGGACAGGGAAGAGCACTGAAGCTTTCTTT. This translates into CASSPRTGKSTEAFF. V usage is TRBV5-1 and J usage is TRBJ1-1; 8 nucleotides align to TRBD1. Germline trimming cut 4 bases from V and 4 bases from J; bases unmatched to any gene: 9. The CDR3 runs 15 residues. Germline-derived CDR1 and CDR2 are SGHRS and YFSETQ.

For this clone: The sample carries other DNA sequences with the same CDR3. The chain has TRBV7-3 and TRBJ2-3, with 9 bases lining up with TRBD2. This CDR3 has 14 residues. Germline-derived CDR1 and CDR2 are SGHTA and FQGTGA. J lost 4 bases, V lost 3 bases, and 2 bases had no gene match. CDR3 nucleotides: TGTGCCAGCAGCTTTAGCGGGAGCCCAGATACGCAGTATTTT. It specifies CASSFSGSPDTQYF.

This clone was counted between two and nine times. V gene TRBV11-3 combines with J gene TRBJ2-2; D call uncertain. V was trimmed by 5 bases and J by 2 bases, leaving 9 bases between them. Germline V gene sequence: CDR1 SGHNT, CDR2 YENEEA. CDR3 size: 14 residues. The CDR3 loop reads CASSQVRNTGELFF. In DNA, the CDR3 is TGTGCCAGCAGCCAAGTTCGAAACACCGGGGAGCTGTTTTTT. The full variable domain, completed using reference TRBV11-3 and TRBJ2-2, is EAGVVQSPRYKIIEKKQPVAFWCNPISGHNTLYWYLQNLGQGPELLIRYENEEAVDDSQLPKDRFSAERLKGVDSTLKIQPAELGDSAVYLCASSQVRNTGELFFGEGSRLTVL.

The sample holds a few counts of this clone. The chain employs TRBV9 and TRBJ2-1; the match to TRBD1 covers 7 bases. The CDR3 runs to 15 residues. V lost 2 bases to trimming and J lost 5 bases; unmatched junction nucleotides: 7. In germline, CDR1 is SGDLS, CDR2 YYNGEE. The CDR3 coding sequence is TGTGCCAGCAGCGTTGGGACAGCACGAAACAATGAGCAGTTCTTC. It encodes CASSVGTARNNEQFF.

This clone was counted only a few times. The chain couples TRBV29-1 to TRBJ2-5; unclear D gene. The CDR3 is made up of 12 amino acids. Trimming took off 2 bases at V and 4 bases at J, with 8 bases between the two ends. The germline CDR1 and CDR2 sequences are SQVTM and ANQGSEA. The CDR3 bases are TGCAGCGTTGAAATCTGGGGAGAGACCCAGTACTTC. Its protein is CSVEIWGETQYF.

Details on this clone: The same CDR3 is also encoded by other DNA sequences in this sample. The chain links TRBV2 to TRBJ2-2, with 11 bases fitting TRBD2. Germline V lookup: CDR1 SNHLY, CDR2 FYNNEI. The CDR3 sequence is 15 residues long. Trimming took 5 bases from V and 6 from J; bases not matched to a gene: 5. The CDR3 loop is CASSLLAGGPGELFF. Written as DNA, the CDR3 is TGTGCCAGCAGTTTGTTAGCGGGAGGGCCCGGGGAGCTGTTTTTT.

V gene TRBV6-6 combines with J gene TRBJ1-4; D ambiguous. The CDR3 is made up of 15 amino acids. Germline assignment: CDR1 MNHNY and CDR2 SVGAGI (reference sequence). V lost 6 bases and J lost 4, with 15 bases in between. The CDR3 sequence is CASSLRAEDNEKLFF. For the CDR3, the DNA is TGTGCCAGCAGCCTGCGAGCAGAAGATAATGAAAAACTGTTTTTT.

This clone was observed a few times. The J gene is TRBJ1-5, the V gene TRBV19; TRBD1 is a possible D gene (5 bases). Deletions cut 5 bases from V and 2 bases from J, with 7 bases between. Germline-derived CDR1 and CDR2 are LNHDA and SQIVND (reference sequence). The CDR3 spans 13 residues. This CDR3 is CASSSTGNQPQHF. CDR3 nucleotides: TGTGCCAGTAGTTCGACAGGCAATCAGCCCCAGCATTTT.

The chain recombines TRBV6-6 with TRBJ2-5; D unclear. CDR1 MNHNY and CDR2 SVGAGI come from the germline V gene (reference sequence). This CDR3 contains 12 residues. With 6 bases removed from V and 2 bases from J, the gap between germline ends came to 7 bases. The CDR3 region has the DNA TGTGCCAGCAGCGCGAATCAAGAGACCCAGTACTTC. This codes for CASSANQETQYF.

The chain employs TRBV29-1 and TRBJ1-4; TRBD1 matches 9 bases. The CDR3 is 14 residues long. The germline gives CDR1 SQVTM, CDR2 ANQGSEA. After removal of 4 bases from V and 6 bases from J, the junction contained 6 bases not matched to a gene. CDR3 nucleotide sequence: TGCAGCGTTGCGTGGGACAGGGCATATGAAAAACTGTTTTTT. It is translated as CSVAWDRAYEKLFF.

This clone has just a few counts. The chain couples TRBV6-1 to TRBJ2-1; no clear D. The V gene's germline CDR1 is MNHNS and CDR2 SASEGT. The CDR3 extends over 11 amino acids. The ends were cut back, 8 bases at V and 8 bases at J, with 10 bases in the middle. CDR3 nucleotides: TGTGCCAGCTTTGTTTCCTATGAGCAGTTCTTC. Translating gives CASFVSYEQFF.

V usage is TRBV2 and J usage is TRBJ1-2; possibly TRBD1 for D (6 bases). Germline V gene sequence: CDR1 SNHLY, CDR2 FYNNEI. This CDR3 is 15 amino acids long. Trimming removed 10 bases at V and 2 bases at J, with 20 bases between. This CDR3 reads CATLKGWTDNYGYTF. CDR3 in DNA: TGTGCCACCCTAAAGGGGTGGACAGACAACTATGGCTACACCTTC.

V gene TRBV27 combines with J gene TRBJ1-1, with a weak D call TRBD1 (5 bases). In germline, CDR1 is MNHEY, CDR2 SMNVEV (reference sequence). Trimming cost V 4 bases and J 7 bases, with 16 bases left between them. The CDR3 is 14 residues long. The CDR3 DNA reads TGTGCCAGCAGTTGGGCAAGGGGACGGTTTGAAGCTTTCTTT. Translated, it gives CASSWARGRFEAFF.

The gene calls are TRBV10-3 and TRBJ1-3; D gene uncertain. Germline loops: CDR1 ENHRY, CDR2 SYGVKD. The CDR3 loop spans 16 amino acids. V was pared by 10 bases and J by 1 base, with 20 bases between. The CDR3 loop is CATLPREGVSGNTIYF. The CDR3, as DNA: TGTGCCACGCTACCGCGGGAGGGTGTATCTGGAAACACCATATATTTT.

This clone was observed a few times. This rearrangement joins TRBV7-3 to TRBJ2-2; no firm D call. V lost 8 bases to trimming and J lost 2 bases, with 15 bases between them. Germline V lookup: CDR1 SGHTA, CDR2 FQGTGA. This CDR3 has 15 residues. CDR3 bases: TGTGCCAGCGCAAGGCAGGCAGTAAACACCGGGGAGCTGTTTTTT. Its protein is CASARQAVNTGELFF.

Concerning this clone itself: The sample contains more than one DNA sequence encoding this CDR3. The chain employs TRBV7-2 and TRBJ2-1; D is unresolved. Trimming cost V 1 base and J 4 bases, with 5 bases left between them. The CDR3 loop spans 13 amino acids. The V gene's germline CDR1 is SGHTA and CDR2 FQGNSA. The CDR3 here is CASSLGRYNEQFF. The CDR3 DNA reads TGTGCCAGCAGCTTAGGCCGTTACAATGAGCAGTTCTTC.